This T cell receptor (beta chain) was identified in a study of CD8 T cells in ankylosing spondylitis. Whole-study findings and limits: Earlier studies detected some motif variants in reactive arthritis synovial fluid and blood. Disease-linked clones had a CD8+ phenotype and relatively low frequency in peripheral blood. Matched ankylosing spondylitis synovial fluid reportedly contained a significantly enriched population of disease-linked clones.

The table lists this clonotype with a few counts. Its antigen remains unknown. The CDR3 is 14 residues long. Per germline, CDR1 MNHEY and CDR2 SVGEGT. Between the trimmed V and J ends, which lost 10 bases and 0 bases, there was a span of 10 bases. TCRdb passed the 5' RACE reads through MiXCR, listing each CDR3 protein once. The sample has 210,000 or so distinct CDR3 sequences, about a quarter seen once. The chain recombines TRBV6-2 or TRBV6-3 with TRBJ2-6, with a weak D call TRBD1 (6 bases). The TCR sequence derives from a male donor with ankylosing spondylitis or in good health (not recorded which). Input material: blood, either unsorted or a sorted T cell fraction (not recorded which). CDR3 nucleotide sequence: TGTGCCACCAGGGGTATCTCTGGGGCCAACGTCCTGACTTTC. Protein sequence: CATRGISGANVLTF.